The 12 T cell receptor beta chains below all came from one sample that was sequenced in a study of T cell responses to AZD1222 COVID-19 vaccine. Here immunoSEQ multiplex PCR was the method, and the copy in TCRdb shows in-frame clones only, minus some. The sample gives about 150,000 clones, about 91% of which show up once; approximately 2.2% is in the top ten. Sample: peripheral blood, taken on day 0 of AZD1222 vaccination. The receptors were gathered from an adult in good health.

V and J are TRBV7-2 and TRBJ2-3; 14 bases are a match to TRBD2. V lost 1 base and J lost 3; bases outside the gene matches: 6. In germline, CDR1 is SGHTA, CDR2 FQGNSA. The CDR3 is made up of 18 amino acids. In DNA, the CDR3 is TGTGCCAGCAGCTTAGGACTAGCGGGGGGGCCTCGGACAGATACGCAGTATTTT. Its translation: CASSLGLAGGPRTDTQYF.

This clone was seen a handful of times. V usage is TRBV27 and J usage is TRBJ2-3, with D perhaps matching TRBD2 (6 bases). The CDR3 is made up of 17 amino acids. Trimming took off 6 bases at V and 2 bases at J, with 21 bases between the two ends. Germline V gene sequence: CDR1 MNHEY, CDR2 SMNVEV (reference sequence). The CDR3 loop reads CASRRGDSLNPTDTQYF. The DNA for the CDR3 is TGTGCCAGCAGGCGCGGGGATAGCTTAAACCCCACAGATACGCAGTATTTT.

The V and J genes are TRBV18 and TRBJ2-2, with a tentative D call TRBD1 (5 bases). Trimming stripped 2 bases from V and 3 bases from J, with 10 bases between. CDR1 KGHSH and CDR2 LQKENI come from the germline V gene. CDR3 length: 15 amino acids. In DNA form, the CDR3 reads TGTGCCAGCTCACCAAGGGGCACAGACACCGGGGAGCTGTTTTTT. This encodes CASSPRGTDTGELFF. The whole variable domain, remainder taken from reference TRBV18 and TRBJ2-2, is NAGVMQNPRHLVRRRGQEARLRCSPMKGHSHVYWYRQLPEEGLKFMVYLQKENIIDESGMPKERFSAEFPKEGPSILRIQQVVRGDSAAYFCASSPRGTDTGELFFGEGSRLTVL.

The chain has TRBV7-3 and TRBJ2-1, with 11 bases identical to TRBD1. CDR1 and CDR2 from the germline V gene are SGHTA and FQGTGA. This CDR3 contains 15 residues. With V trimmed by 3 bases and J by 3 bases, 1 base remained unmatched. CDR3 coding DNA: TGTGCCAGCAGCTTTGGGACAGGGGGCTACAATGAGCAGTTCTTC. It yields the protein CASSFGTGGYNEQFF.

The chain links TRBV4-3 to TRBJ2-2; TRBD1 is a possible D gene (6 bases). The length of the CDR3 is 15 residues. With 2 bases removed from V and 4 bases from J, the gap between germline ends came to 11 bases. Looked up from germline, CDR1 is LGHNA and CDR2 is YSLEER. The CDR3 here is CASSQQGISTGELFF. The CDR3 DNA is TGCGCCAGCAGCCAACAGGGGATCTCCACCGGGGAGCTGTTTTTT.

The count of this clone is one. The chain recombines TRBV25-1 with TRBJ1-1; D remains unclear. Looked up from germline, CDR1 is MGHDK and CDR2 is SYGVNS. The CDR3 is 12 residues long. Trimming took off 6 bases at V and 7 bases at J, with 12 bases between the two ends. The CDR3 loop reads CASRRPGSEAFF. The CDR3 nucleotides are TGTGCCAGCAGACGTCCCGGGAGTGAAGCTTTCTTT.

The J gene is TRBJ2-7, the V gene TRBV4-1; 9 positions match TRBD1. This CDR3 comprises 16 residues. Per the germline V gene, CDR1 is MGHRA and CDR2 is YSYEKL. The J segment lost 6 bases and the V segment lost 1 base, leaving 10 bases of the junction unmatched. The CDR3 loop reads CASSQAVGQGFAEQYF. The CDR3 coding sequence is TGCGCCAGCAGCCAAGCTGTGGGACAGGGTTTCGCCGAGCAGTACTTC.

This clone occurred a few times. For the CDR3, the DNA is TGTGCCAGCAGTTACGAACGGGACTTCTCTGGAAACACCATATATTTT. Translation: CASSYERDFSGNTIYF. This chain connects TRBV6-5 to TRBJ1-3; a possible D gene is TRBD1 (5 bases). The CDR3 contains 16 residues. The ends were cut back, 2 bases at V and 0 bases at J, with 11 bases in the middle. Germline CDR1 and CDR2: MNHEY and SVGAGI.

This chain links TRBV5-1 with TRBJ1-3; no clear D. V was pared by 0 bases and J by 0 bases, with 7 bases between. The V gene's germline CDR1 is SGHRS and CDR2 YFSETQ. CDR3 length: 15 residues. The CDR3 DNA is TGCGCCAGCAGCTTGGGCTCCAGCTCTGGAAACACCATATATTTT. Translating it yields CASSLGSSSGNTIYF.

CDR3 protein: CASSSGQAKNTEAFF. The CDR3 DNA is TGTGCCAGCAGCTCGGGACAGGCCAAGAACACTGAAGCTTTCTTT. The genes are TRBV7-8 and TRBJ1-1, with TRBD1 matching over 8 bases. The germline V gene has CDR1 SGHVS and CDR2 FQNEAQ. This CDR3 comprises 15 residues. J was trimmed by 1 base and V by 4 bases; bases with no gene match: 5. Together with reference TRBV7-8 and TRBJ1-1, the CDR3 gives the full variable domain: GAGVSQSPRYKVAKRGQDVALRCDPISGHVSLFWYQQALGQGPEFLTYFQNEAQLDKSGLPSDRFFAERPEGSVSTLKIQRTQQEDSAVYLCASSSGQAKNTEAFFGQGTRLTVV.

The V gene is TRBV4-3, the J gene TRBJ2-2; 9 bases align to TRBD2. This CDR3 has 15 amino acids. Germline V gene lookup returns CDR1 LGHNA and CDR2 YSLEER. V gave up 1 base and J gave up 7 bases; unmatched junction bases: 4. The CDR3 coding sequence is TGCGCCAGCAGCCAAGTCAGCGGGGGGCGCGGGGAGCTGTTTTTT. This sequence encodes CASSQVSGGRGELFF.

This CDR3 is CAWAQEGHQPQHF. CDR3 nucleotides: TGTGCCTGGGCGCAGGAGGGTCATCAGCCCCAGCATTTT. The chain has TRBV30 and TRBJ1-5, with unresolved D. Looked up from germline, CDR1 is GTSNPN and CDR2 is SVGIG (reference sequence). The CDR3 contains 13 residues. The V end lost 5 bases, the J end lost 5 bases, and 13 bases lay between the germline ends.